This T cell receptor beta chain is from a study of naive and memory T cell subsets. General study points: A few larger clonotypes appeared in naive repertoires, especially CD8, possibly memory cells re-expressing CD45RA.

Germline loops: CDR1 SNHLY, CDR2 FYNNEI. The CDR3 consists of 15 residues. An equimolar mix of two oligonucleotides served as the beta constant-region primer for TRBC1 and TRBC2. The ligated cDNA underwent four PCR rounds using SP2 and nested alpha and beta constant-region primers. Via MiXCR, TCRdb re-called the UMI-ligation and nested PCR reads, giving one row per CDR3 protein. The sample lists around 140,000 distinct CDR3 sequences, 20% to 25% occurring once. About this clonotype itself: Its antigen is unidentified. Compared with germline, one end of the junction differs, possibly owing to a read error.

This rearrangement joins TRBV2 to TRBJ2-3; 11 bases align to TRBD2. Material for sequencing was naive CD4+ T cells from blood. The TCR sequence derives from a human donor in good health. As DNA, the CDR3 is TGTGCCAGCAGTCCGACTAGCGGGGACACAAATACGCAGTATTTT. It specifies CASSPTSGDTNTQYF.